Listed here are 30 T cell receptor beta chains from one sample, sequenced in a study of CD8+ T cells in alopecia areata. RNA was isolated and reverse transcribed to cDNA, the sequencing template. Here immunoSEQ multiplex PCR was the method, and the copy in TCRdb shows in-frame clones only, minus some. The repertoire holds about 210,000 clones, with approximately 47% as singletons. Specified treatment: oral pan-JAK inhibitor, 5-10 mg twice daily. The sample consisted of CD4+ T cells sorted from blood, taken at approximately week 39, from a patient treated with tofacitinib. The source is a human donor with alopecia areata.

V usage is TRBV2 and J usage is TRBJ2-7; D gene ambiguous. V was pared by 7 bases and J by 5 bases, with 9 bases between. CDR1 is SNHLY and CDR2 is FYNNEI in the germline V gene. The CDR3 has 11 residues. The CDR3 nucleotides are TGTGCCAGCACGAATGCCGACGAGCAGTACTTC. Translation: CASTNADEQYF.

The V call is TRBV7-9, the J call TRBJ2-3; D not resolved. Germline CDR1 and CDR2: SEHNR and FQNEAQ (reference sequence). V lost 2 bases and J 4 bases, leaving 4 bases between the germline ends. This CDR3 is 12 amino acids long. Written as DNA, the CDR3 is TGTGCCAGCAGCTTAAAAGCAGATACGCAGTATTTT. Its translation: CASSLKADTQYF.

The rearrangement links TRBV6-5 to TRBJ2-5; no clear D gene. Trimming removed 8 bases at V and 6 bases at J, with 13 bases between. Germline V lookup: CDR1 MNHEY, CDR2 SVGAGI. The CDR3 has 12 residues. CDR3 residues: CASCNYSQTQYF. CDR3 bases: TGTGCCAGCTGTAACTATAGCCAGACCCAGTACTTC.

The CDR3 DNA reads as TGTGCCAGCAGTGGGGGGGCCAGCAATCAGCCCCAGCATTTT. As protein: CASSGGASNQPQHF. The genes are TRBV25-1 and TRBJ1-5; D is possibly TRBD1 (6 bases). Trimming took 4 bases from V and 1 from J, leaving 8 bases between them. CDR3 length: 14 amino acids. In germline, CDR1 is MGHDK, CDR2 SYGVNS. Supplemented by reference TRBV25-1 and TRBJ1-5, the full variable domain reads EADIYQTPRYLVIGTGKKITLECSQTMGHDKMYWYQQDPGMELHLIHYSYGVNSTEKGDLSSESTVSRIRTEHFPLTLESARPSHTSQYLCASSGGASNQPQHFGDGTRLSIL.

This clone was found a few times. The V call is TRBV11-2, the J call TRBJ2-3, with 8 positions matching TRBD2. The CDR3 runs to 15 residues. The V gene end was trimmed by 5 bases and the J gene end by 3 bases; junction bases not matched to a gene: 7. Germline V gives CDR1 SGHAT, CDR2 FQNNGV. The CDR3 coding sequence is TGTGCCAGCAGCGCAGCGGGAGTTAGGACAGATACGCAGTATTTT. Its translation: CASSAAGVRTDTQYF.

V gene TRBV7-3 combines with J gene TRBJ1-2; no clear D gene. The CDR3 contains 13 residues. With 4 bases removed from V and 0 bases from J, the gap between germline ends came to 6 bases. Germline V gives CDR1 SGHTA, CDR2 FQGTGA. The CDR3 here is CASSYQANYGYTF. Written as DNA, the CDR3 is TGTGCCAGCAGCTATCAAGCTAACTATGGCTACACCTTC.

The chain has TRBV6-6 and TRBJ2-7, with 11 bases lining up with TRBD1. CDR1 is MNHNY, CDR2 SVGAGI, per germline (reference sequence). The CDR3 sequence is 14 residues long. V gave up 10 bases and J gave up 7 bases; unmatched junction bases: 12. The CDR3 nucleotides are TGTGCCACTGCGGGACAGGGGGGTTCTCGGGAGCAGTACTTC. Protein sequence: CATAGQGGSREQYF.

There are a few counts of this clone. The chain has TRBV18 and TRBJ2-5; D perhaps matches TRBD2 (7 bases). The CDR3 runs to 14 residues. Germline CDR1 is KGHSH and CDR2 is LQKENI. Trimming left V 8 bases short and J 4 bases short, with 17 bases between. CDR3 DNA: TGTGCCAGCGCGACTGGGGGCGGGAGAGAGACCCAGTACTTC. Protein product: CASATGGGRETQYF. The whole variable domain, filled in from reference TRBV18 and TRBJ2-5, reads NAGVMQNPRHLVRRRGQEARLRCSPMKGHSHVYWYRQLPEEGLKFMVYLQKENIIDESGMPKERFSAEFPKEGPSILRIQQVVRGDSAAYFCASATGGGRETQYFGPGTRLLVL.

The chain is built from TRBV15 and TRBJ2-5, with unresolved D. Trimming removed 0 bases from V and 1 base from J, with 9 bases in between. CDR3 length: 15 amino acids. Germline lookup yields CDR1 LNHNV and CDR2 YYDKDF (reference sequence). CDR3 DNA: TGTGCCACCAGCAGAGATCGAGTAGCCCAAGAGACCCAGTACTTC. Its translation is CATSRDRVAQETQYF. Full variable domain (missing parts from reference TRBV15 and TRBJ2-5): DAMVIQNPRYQVTQFGKPVTLSCSQTLNHNVMYWYQQKSSQAPKLLFHYYDKDFNNEADTPDNFQSRRPNTSFCFLDIRSPGLGDTAMYLCATSRDRVAQETQYFGPGTRLLVL.

This clone turned up a few times. This chain links TRBV29-1 with TRBJ2-7; 9 nucleotides agree with TRBD1. The germline CDR1 and CDR2 sequences are SQVTM and ANQGSEA. The CDR3 covers 13 residues. V lost 3 bases to trimming and J lost 5 bases; unmatched junction nucleotides: 5. CDR3 DNA: TGCAGCGTTGAGAGGGACAGGGATAACGAGCAGTACTTC. Translating it yields CSVERDRDNEQYF.

This clone came up a few times. The genes are TRBV7-9 and TRBJ2-7; the match to TRBD1 covers 8 bases. Germline V gives CDR1 SEHNR, CDR2 FQNEAQ (reference sequence). With 5 bases clipped from V and 6 bases from J, the junction kept 12 bases outside the gene matches. The CDR3 contains 15 residues. The CDR3 loop reads CASSLSGTGSIEQYF. The CDR3 DNA reads as TGTGCCAGCAGCCTGTCCGGGACAGGATCTATCGAGCAGTACTTC.

This sequence joins TRBV30 and TRBJ1-5; D possibly corresponds to TRBD1 (5 bases). The CDR3 is made up of 16 amino acids. The germline V gene encodes CDR1 GTSNPN and CDR2 SVGIG (reference sequence). V was pared by 3 bases and J by 5 bases, with 20 bases between. The CDR3 here is CAWSVTGGGNDQPQHF. CDR3 DNA: TGTGCCTGGAGCGTAACGGGTGGGGGTAACGATCAGCCCCAGCATTTT.

This sequence joins TRBV30 and TRBJ2-5, with 9 bases aligning to TRBD2. Germline loops: CDR1 GTSNPN, CDR2 SVGIG (reference sequence). The V gene end was trimmed by 7 bases and the J gene end by 4 bases; junction bases not matched to a gene: 13. The CDR3 is 15 amino acids. CDR3 DNA sequence: TGTGCCTCCCCGCGGGCTAGCGGGAACCCAGAGACCCAGTACTTC. Translating gives CASPRASGNPETQYF.

The CDR3, as DNA: TGTGCCAGCAGCTTAGATTCAGGGGGTAATCAGCCCCAGCATTTT. Protein product: CASSLDSGGNQPQHF. This sequence joins TRBV7-2 and TRBJ1-5, with 7 bases aligning to TRBD1. The CDR3 spans 15 residues. Germline CDR1 and CDR2: SGHTA and FQGNSA. Losses at the gene ends were 1 base for V and 4 bases for J; bases not matched to a gene: 4.

The J gene is TRBJ2-5, the V gene TRBV5-1, with 9 bases matching TRBD1. The V segment lost 7 bases and the J segment 3 bases; nucleotides outside the gene matches: 13. Germline V gene sequence: CDR1 SGHRS, CDR2 YFSETQ. The length of the CDR3 is 16 residues. The CDR3 here is CASAGWGTGFEETQYF. In nucleotides, the CDR3 is TGCGCCAGCGCGGGATGGGGGACAGGGTTTGAAGAGACCCAGTACTTC. Variable domain in full (rest from reference TRBV5-1 and TRBJ2-5): KAGVTQTPRYLIKTRGQQVTLSCSPISGHRSVSWYQQTPGQGLQFLFEYFSETQRNKGNFPGRFSGRQFSNSRSEMNVSTLELGDSALYLCASAGWGTGFEETQYFGPGTRLLVL.

V is TRBV7-2 and J is TRBJ2-7; TRBD2 aligns across 7 bases. V was pared by 2 bases and J by 1 base, with 8 bases of the junction left unmatched. Germline V gives CDR1 SGHTA, CDR2 FQGNSA. This CDR3 comprises 16 residues. DNA for the CDR3: TGTGCCAGCAGCTTATCGGCAGCGGGAACTTCCTACGAGCAGTACTTC. This encodes CASSLSAAGTSYEQYF. Looking up the rest from reference TRBV7-2 and TRBJ2-7 gives the full variable domain: GAGVSQSPSNKVTEKGKDVELRCDPISGHTALYWYRQSLGQGLEFLIYFQGNSAPDKSGLPSDRFSAERTGGSVSTLTIQRTQQEDSAVYLCASSLSAAGTSYEQYFGPGTRLTVT.

In its sample, this clone was seen a few times. This chain joins TRBV25-1 and TRBJ2-1; 10 bases are shared with TRBD2. The germline gives CDR1 MGHDK, CDR2 SYGVNS. This CDR3 spans 15 amino acids. The V gene end was trimmed by 5 bases and the J gene end by 13 bases; junction bases not matched to a gene: 14. DNA of the CDR3: TGTGCCAGCAGTCCAGGAAGGCTAGCGGGAGCCCTTCAGTTCTTC. Its protein is CASSPGRLAGALQFF.

The V and J genes are TRBV9 and TRBJ1-2; the D gene is possibly TRBD1 (5 bases). The germline V gene has CDR1 SGDLS and CDR2 YYNGEE. The V gene lost 5 bases and the J gene lost 2 bases, with 10 bases spanning the gap. The CDR3 is 13 residues long. DNA of the CDR3: TGTGCCAGCAGTGGCCGGGGGAACTATGGCTACACCTTC. This sequence encodes CASSGRGNYGYTF. The whole variable domain, remainder taken from reference TRBV9 and TRBJ1-2, is DSGVTQTPKHLITATGQRVTLRCSPRSGDLSVYWYQQSLDQGLQFLIQYYNGEERAKGNILERFSAQQFPDLHSELNLSSLELGDSALYFCASSGRGNYGYTFGSGTRLTVV.

This clone was seen just once. J is TRBJ1-1 and V is TRBV28; TRBD1 might be the D (5 bases). Per the germline V gene, CDR1 is MDHEN and CDR2 is SYDVKM. V shed 4 bases and J shed 4 bases, with 16 bases lying between them. CDR3 length equals 15 residues. The CDR3 protein is CASSSYLQGLTEAFF. The CDR3 DNA is TGTGCCAGCAGTTCCTACCTGCAGGGACTCACTGAAGCTTTCTTT. The full variable domain, completed using reference TRBV28 and TRBJ1-1, is DVKVTQSSRYLVKRTGEKVFLECVQDMDHENMFWYRQDPGLGLRLIYFSYDVKMKEKGDIPEGYSVSREKKERFSLILESASTNQTSMYLCASSSYLQGLTEAFFGQGTRLTVV.

The chain couples TRBV30 to TRBJ1-2, with 9 bases aligning to TRBD1. The trim removed 8 bases at V and 7 bases at J, leaving 2 bases unmatched. CDR3 size: 10 residues. Germline V gives CDR1 GTSNPN, CDR2 SVGIG (reference sequence). CDR3 DNA: TGTGCCCAACAGGGGGCTGGCTACACCTTC. Translating it yields CAQQGAGYTF.

This clone has a handful of counts. V is TRBV5-1 and J is TRBJ2-7, with TRBD2 matching 7 bases. The CDR3 has 14 amino acids. The V gene end was trimmed by 1 base and the J gene end by 5 bases; junction bases not matched to a gene: 6. In germline, CDR1 is SGHRS, CDR2 YFSETQ. This chain's CDR3 is CASSLSGGFDEQYF. The CDR3 bases are TGCGCCAGCAGCTTGTCGGGGGGATTTGACGAGCAGTACTTC. The full variable domain, completed using reference TRBV5-1 and TRBJ2-7, is KAGVTQTPRYLIKTRGQQVTLSCSPISGHRSVSWYQQTPGQGLQFLFEYFSETQRNKGNFPGRFSGRQFSNSRSEMNVSTLELGDSALYLCASSLSGGFDEQYFGPGTRLTVT.

This clone was recorded many times. DNA for the CDR3: TGTGCCAGCAGAGGGAACTCCTACGAGCAGTACTTC. Translating it yields CASRGNSYEQYF. The chain has TRBV2 and TRBJ2-7; no firm D call. Trimming took off 6 bases at V and 0 bases at J, with 6 bases between the two ends. In germline, CDR1 is SNHLY, CDR2 FYNNEI. This CDR3 is 12 amino acids long.

Only a few counts were recorded for this clone. V and J are TRBV30 and TRBJ2-1; TRBD2 aligns across 7 bases. Germline V CDR1 and CDR2: GTSNPN, SVGIG (reference sequence). With 2 bases clipped from V and 9 bases from J, the junction kept 13 bases outside the gene matches. The CDR3 runs to 15 residues. The CDR3 region is CAWSPPPRGRVEQFF. The CDR3 DNA is TGTGCCTGGAGTCCCCCCCCTCGTGGGAGGGTTGAGCAGTTCTTC.

The chain carries TRBV4-1 and TRBJ2-7; 12 bases are a match to TRBD2. The CDR3 has 16 residues. Per germline, CDR1 MGHRA and CDR2 YSYEKL. With V trimmed by 2 bases and J by 5 bases, 7 bases remained unmatched. CDR3: CASSQSGLAGYNEQYF. The DNA of the CDR3 is TGCGCCAGCAGCCAATCCGGACTAGCGGGATATAACGAGCAGTACTTC.

J is TRBJ2-1 and V is TRBV5-1; 9 positions match TRBD1. The CDR3 is 16 residues long. CDR1 and CDR2 from the germline V gene are SGHRS and YFSETQ. V lost 4 bases and J lost 3; bases outside the gene matches: 8. The CDR3 DNA reads TGCGCCAGCAGCACGGGACAGGGCCTGATCTACAATGAGCAGTTCTTC. Its translation: CASSTGQGLIYNEQFF. Full variable domain (rest looked up from reference TRBV5-1 and TRBJ2-1): KAGVTQTPRYLIKTRGQQVTLSCSPISGHRSVSWYQQTPGQGLQFLFEYFSETQRNKGNFPGRFSGRQFSNSRSEMNVSTLELGDSALYLCASSTGQGLIYNEQFFGPGTRLTVL.

In its sample, this clone was seen a few times. The V gene is TRBV7-2, the J gene TRBJ2-4; 7 nucleotides line up with TRBD2. This CDR3 is 14 amino acids long. V shed 1 base and J 6 bases; nucleotides not matched to a gene: 3. Germline V CDR1 and CDR2: SGHTA, FQGNSA. In nucleotides, the CDR3 is TGTGCCAGCAGCTTAGGGGCTAGCGGAAACATTCAGTACTTC. The encoded protein is CASSLGASGNIQYF.

This chain links TRBV7-2 with TRBJ2-7; D ambiguous. Per germline, CDR1 SGHTA and CDR2 FQGNSA. V dropped 3 bases and J dropped 0 bases, with 6 bases sitting between them. The CDR3 is made up of 13 amino acids. The CDR3 is CASSLVFSYEQYF. Here the CDR3 DNA reads TGTGCCAGCAGCTTGGTCTTCTCCTACGAGCAGTACTTC.

This clone was seen only once. The CDR3 nucleotides read TGTGCCTGGAGTGGAGGGACCGGGGCAGATACGCAGTATTTT. It yields the protein CAWSGGTGADTQYF. The gene calls are TRBV30 and TRBJ2-3; D tentatively reads TRBD1 or TRBD2 (5 bases each). V shed 1 base and J shed 4 bases, with 12 bases lying between them. The CDR3 extends over 14 amino acids. The germline V gene encodes CDR1 GTSNPN and CDR2 SVGIG (reference sequence).

J is TRBJ2-3 and V is TRBV28; D remains unclear. Germline-derived CDR1 and CDR2 are MDHEN and SYDVKM. Trimming pared 5 bases from V and 6 bases from J, leaving 12 bases between. This CDR3 comprises 13 residues. The CDR3 DNA reads as TGTGCCAGCAGTGGGCCACCAGCGGATACGCAGTATTTT. Encoded protein: CASSGPPADTQYF.

This clone was found once. This chain connects TRBV30 to TRBJ1-4; D unresolved. CDR1 and CDR2 (germline): GTSNPN, SVGIG (reference sequence). CDR3 length: 15 amino acids. Deletions cut 1 base from V and 8 bases from J, with 17 bases between. The CDR3 here is CAWSEGQARWEKLFF. In DNA form, the CDR3 reads TGTGCCTGGAGTGAAGGGCAGGCCCGGTGGGAAAAACTGTTTTTT.